These T cell receptor beta chains were read from a single sample in a study of response to subunit inactivated influenza vaccine. TCRdb redid the calling of the RT-PCR reads with MiXCR, one entry per CDR3 protein. The data show approximately 480,000 distinct CDR3 sequences, 9.5% to 12% seen once. This specimen was PBMCs from blood, taken about 40 days after vaccination. These receptors were obtained from a man in his fifties or sixties who received an inactivated influenza vaccine. CDR3s include the opening cysteine and the closing phenylalanine or tryptophan. The D gene is left open where the match is weak. The size of a clone is reported for some rows only, either as once, few or many, or as a class for expanded clones.

D	V	size	J	DNA	CDR3
-	TRBV6-1	many	TRBJ2-1	TGTGCCAGCAGTGAAAACTGGGGGGTTAATGAGCAGTTCTTC	CASSENWGVNEQFF
TRBD2	TRBV2	-	TRBJ2-1	TGTACCTTCTGTTTAGTAGCGGGAGGCCCGAGCTCCTACAATGAGCAGTTCTTC	CTFCLVAGGPSSYNEQFF
TRBD2	TRBV20-1	few	TRBJ2-1	TGCAGTGCTAGAGTAGTACTAGCGGGGAGATCCTCCTACAATGAGCAGTTCTTC	CSARVVLAGRSSYNEQFF
-	TRBV7-9	few	TRBJ2-1	TGTGCCAGCAGCTTAGAGGTGTCAGGGCCTTACAATGAGCAGTTCTTC	CASSLEVSGPYNEQFF
-	TRBV12-3/TRBV12-4	-	TRBJ2-1	TGTGCCAGCACCAAGGGCGGTCTTCAGACCTACAATGAGCAGTTCTTC	CASTKGGLQTYNEQFF
TRBD2	TRBV7-2	-	TRBJ2-3	TGTGCCAGCAGCCCTAAATGGCGGGGGGGCACAGATACGCAGTATTTT	CASSPKWRGGTDTQYF
TRBD1	TRBV24-1	-	TRBJ2-3	TGTGCCACCAGTGATTATCGCTCAGGGGGCAACCACGCTACGCAGTATTTT	CATSDYRSGGNHATQYF
TRBD2	TRBV28	-	TRBJ2-3	TGTGCCAGCAGAAGAGGCCTAGCGGGGTTTACAGATACGCAGTATTTT	CASRRGLAGFTDTQYF
TRBD2	TRBV6-5	many	TRBJ2-2	TGTGCCAGCAGTTACCTAGCGGGCACCGGGGAGCTGTTTTTT	CASSYLAGTGELFF
-	TRBV10-3	few	TRBJ2-1	TGTGCCATCACAGGCGACAATGAGCAGTTCTTC	CAITGDNEQFF
-	TRBV28	many	TRBJ2-1	TGTGCCACCAACTTACGGACAGCCTATATCTCCTACAATGAGCAGTTCTTC	CATNLRTAYISYNEQFF
-	TRBV15	many	TRBJ2-2	TGTGCCACCAGCCCGGAGAAGAGCACTTCGTACGGGGAGCTGTTTTTT	CATSPEKSTSYGELFF
-	TRBV20-1	few	TRBJ1-3	TGCAGTGCTACCCGACAGCTTCGCGGGAACACCATATATTTT	CSATRQLRGNTIYF
TRBD2	TRBV7-2	few	TRBJ2-7	TGTGCCAGCAGCTTAAGACTAGCCGCGTACGAGCAGTACTTC	CASSLRLAAYEQYF
TRBD1	TRBV7-9	-	TRBJ2-2	TGTGCCAGCAGCCCCAACAGGGGGCAGGGGGAGCTGTTTTTT	CASSPNRGQGELFF
-	TRBV7-9	few	TRBJ1-3	TGTGCCAGCAGCTTAACCCCCTGGAGCTCTGGAAACACCATATATTTT	CASSLTPWSSGNTIYF
-	TRBV20-1	many	TRBJ2-1	TGCAGTGCTAGAGATCCTTATAGCAGGGATGAGCAGTTCTTC	CSARDPYSRDEQFF
-	TRBV5-1	-	TRBJ2-1	TGCGCCAGCAGCTTTGCAGGGGTCTACAATGAGCAGTTCTTC	CASSFAGVYNEQFF
-	TRBV9	many	TRBJ2-1	TGTGCCAGCAGCGTAGTCAGGGGTGAGCAGTTCTTC	CASSVVRGEQFF
-	TRBV30	-	TRBJ2-1	TGTGCCTGGAGTCATAGCGGCATCAATGAGCAGTTCTTC	CAWSHSGINEQFF
-	TRBV11-2	few	TRBJ2-2	TGTGCCAGCAGCTTAGTTCGGTCGCAGGGACGTTACACCGGGGAGCTGTTTTTT	CASSLVRSQGRYTGELFF